This T cell receptor (beta chain) was sequenced in a study of OX40 agonist ivuxolimab in advanced cancers. The germline V gene encodes CDR1 LGHNA and CDR2 YNFKEQ. J lost 1 base, V lost 0 bases, and 10 bases had no gene match. The CDR3 sequence is 18 residues long. Only in-frame clones appear in the TCRdb table, and some are missing; sequencing was by immunoSEQ multiplex PCR. The data contain around 35,000 clones, about four fifths of them singletons. V gene TRBV4-2 combines with J gene TRBJ2-3; 7 bases fit TRBD2. The clonotype comes from an adult with an advanced solid tumor such as melanoma, head and neck, liver or kidney cancer. The source material was CD4+ or CD8+ T cells sorted from blood, sampled in a trial of the OX40 agonist ivuxolimab. The CDR3 bases are TGTGCCAGCAGCCAAGATTGGGCTAGCGGAGGAGGCACAGATACGCAGTATTTT. This translates into CASSQDWASGGGTDTQYF.